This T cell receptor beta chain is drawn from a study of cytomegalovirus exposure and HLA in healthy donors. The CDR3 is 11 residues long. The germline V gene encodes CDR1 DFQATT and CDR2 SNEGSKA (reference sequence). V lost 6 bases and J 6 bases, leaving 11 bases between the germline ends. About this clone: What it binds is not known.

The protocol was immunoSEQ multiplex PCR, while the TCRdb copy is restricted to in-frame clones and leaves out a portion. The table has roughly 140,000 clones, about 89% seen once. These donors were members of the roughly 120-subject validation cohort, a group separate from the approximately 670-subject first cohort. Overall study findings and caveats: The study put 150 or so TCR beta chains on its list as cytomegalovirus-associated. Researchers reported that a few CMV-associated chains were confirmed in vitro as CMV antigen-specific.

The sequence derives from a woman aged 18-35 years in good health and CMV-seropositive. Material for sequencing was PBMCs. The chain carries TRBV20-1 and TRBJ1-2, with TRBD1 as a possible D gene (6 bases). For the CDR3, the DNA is TGCAGTGCACGAGGGGGAGATGGCTACACCTTC. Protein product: CSARGGDGYTF.